The rows below give T cell receptor beta chains drawn from one sample of a study of T cell repertoires in cytomegalovirus infection. The antigens of these receptors remain unknown. TCRdb re-called the reads with MiXCR, one entry per CDR3 protein. The sample consists of 640,000 or so distinct CDR3 sequences, roughly 33% of them appearing once. The sequenced sample was cultured PBMCs, obtained from culture after CMV antigen stimulation. These receptors were obtained from a human donor in good health (CMV status not recorded). Some clones in this sample may be carry-over from other donors' samples. Both conserved end residues are part of each CDR3. D genes are given only for firm matches. Not all rows give a size; the values are once, few, many and, for expanded clones, a class.

j_call v_call d_call clone_size cdr3_nt cdr3_aa
TRBJ1-2 TRBV20-1 . few TGCAGTGCTAGAGATAGGGCAGGTGGCTATGGCTACACCTTC CSARDRAGGYGYTF
TRBJ1-5 TRBV6-1 TRBD1 . TGTGCCAGCAGTTCTGGATCCAGGGGGGCGAATCAGCCCCAGCATTTT CASSSGSRGANQPQHF
TRBJ2-5 TRBV12-3/TRBV12-4 TRBD1 . TGTGCCAGCAGCCCCCCGGGGGGACAGGGGGGGACCCAGTACTTC CASSPPGGQGGTQYF
TRBJ2-3 TRBV6-2/TRBV6-3 . . TGTGCCAGCACTAATGGGGCGGAACCTAGCACAGATACGCAGTATTTT CASTNGAEPSTDTQYF
TRBJ1-4 TRBV6-2/TRBV6-3 TRBD1 . TGTGCCAGCAGTGAAGACAGGGATGAAAAACTGTTTTTT CASSEDRDEKLFF
TRBJ1-2 TRBV7-2 . . TGTGCCAGCAGCTTGGGGGGCTGGGATGGCTACACCTTC CASSLGGWDGYTF
TRBJ2-1 TRBV4-2 TRBD1 . TGTGCCAGCAGCCAAAGAGGGGGGGACAGGGCGAACAATGAGCAGTTCTTC CASSQRGGDRANNEQFF
TRBJ2-3 TRBV20-1 . few TGCAGTGGAGGTGGGAAACGGGGGACAGATACGCAGTATTTT CSGGGKRGTDTQYF
TRBJ1-1 TRBV6-2/TRBV6-3 . . TGTGCCAGCAGTTACCCCAATATTTCGACAAACACTGAAGCTTTCTTT CASSYPNISTNTEAFF
TRBJ2-1 TRBV7-2 . . TGTGCCAGCAACTTGAACTCCTACAATGAGCAGTTCTTC CASNLNSYNEQFF
TRBJ1-4 TRBV19 . . TGTGCCAGTAGTAATAGTTGGCGGAGGAATGAAAAACTGTTTTTT CASSNSWRRNEKLFF
TRBJ1-3 TRBV5-4 . . TGTGCCAGCAGCTTTGGATTCGGAACAGTATCTGGAAACACCATATATTTT CASSFGFGTVSGNTIYF
TRBJ2-3 TRBV7-6 . many TGTGCCAGCAGCCGACTTATTGGCACAGATACGCAGTATTTT CASSRLIGTDTQYF
TRBJ2-1 TRBV7-8 . . TGTGCCAGCAGCTTGCAGCCCGACAATGAGCAGTTCTTC CASSLQPDNEQFF
TRBJ1-5 TRBV12-3/TRBV12-4 . . TGTGCCAGCTGCGCAGGGTCACGCAATCAGCCCCAGCATTTT CASCAGSRNQPQHF
TRBJ2-6 TRBV20-1 TRBD2 once TGCAGTGCTAGATCGGGGGGAAGCTCTGGGGCCAACGTCCTGACTTTC CSARSGGSSGANVLTF
TRBJ2-3 TRBV4-3 . . TGCGCCAGCAGCCAAGATGGGGCGTATACAGATACGCAGTATTTT CASSQDGAYTDTQYF
TRBJ1-1 TRBV5-1 . few TGCGCCAGCACCCTGGACAATCCTGGAGACACTGAAGCTTTCTTT CASTLDNPGDTEAFF
TRBJ2-7 TRBV10-3 . . TGTGCCATCAGAAGGGGGAGCTCCTACGAGCAGTACTTC CAIRRGSSYEQYF
TRBJ2-1 TRBV6-1 TRBD2 . TGTGCCAGCAGCCGGGACTACTGGGATGAGCAGTTCTTC CASSRDYWDEQFF
TRBJ1-6 TRBV7-2 . few TGTGCCAGCAGCCCGGCCCAGTCCTCGAATTCACCCCTCCACTTT CASSPAQSSNSPLHF
TRBJ1-1 TRBV4-1 . . TGCGCCAGCAGCCAAGGGGATGGGTGGAACACTGAAGCTTTCTTT CASSQGDGWNTEAFF
TRBJ2-3 TRBV19 TRBD2 few TGTGCCAGTAAGGAGGGCGGGGGGGCAGATACGCAGTATTTT CASKEGGGADTQYF
TRBJ1-6 TRBV12-3/TRBV12-4 TRBD1 few TGTGCCTCCCACCAGGGGGCTTATAATTCACCCCTCCACTTT CASHQGAYNSPLHF
TRBJ2-7 TRBV19 . . TGTGCCAGTAGTATGTTGGCCCAAGGAGGCTACGAGCAGTACTTC CASSMLAQGGYEQYF
TRBJ2-7 TRBV7-8 TRBD2 many TGTGCCAGCAGCCCCGCGGGAGGGAGGAAGGGTGGAGGGCAGTACTTC CASSPAGGRKGGGQYF
TRBJ1-6 TRBV6-2/TRBV6-3 TRBD1 once TGTGCCAGCAGTTACCGGTTAACGGGACAGGGGAGAGATTCACCCCTCCACTTT CASSYRLTGQGRDSPLHF
TRBJ1-5 TRBV6-2/TRBV6-3 . . TGTGCCAGCAGTTACTGGATGGGCGGTCAGCCCCAGCATTTT CASSYWMGGQPQHF
TRBJ1-2 TRBV12-3/TRBV12-4 . . TGTGCCAGCAGTTTAAGTGCGTTCCCCTATGGCTACACCTTC CASSLSAFPYGYTF
TRBJ2-3 TRBV3-1 TRBD2 . TGTGCCAGCAGCCCCCGACCGACTAGCGCAAAGGGAGATACGCAGTATTTT CASSPRPTSAKGDTQYF
TRBJ2-3 TRBV6-1 TRBD2 few TGTGCCAGCAGTGACTTAGGACTAGCGGTCACAGATACGCAGTATTTT CASSDLGLAVTDTQYF
TRBJ2-6 TRBV6-1 . few TGTGCCAGCACCCAACAGGCATCTGGGGCCAACGTCCTGACTTTC CASTQQASGANVLTF
TRBJ2-3 TRBV7-2 . many TGTGCCAGCAGCTCTCAGACGGGTAATGCAGATACGCAGTATTTT CASSSQTGNADTQYF
TRBJ2-3 TRBV20-1 TRBD2 . TGCAGTGCTAGTCCTGCGGGGGGCGCACCCCCAGATACGCAGTATTTT CSASPAGGAPPDTQYF
TRBJ2-7 TRBV20-1 . . TGCAGTGCTTCGACTGATTCCTACGAGCAGTACTTC CSASTDSYEQYF
TRBJ2-1 TRBV20-1 TRBD1 . TGCAGTGCTCAGGACAGGGGAGGGTACAATGAGCAGTTCTTC CSAQDRGGYNEQFF
TRBJ1-2 TRBV11-2 . many TGTGCCAGCAGCTTAAAGCAGGGGTTCTATGGCTACACCTTC CASSLKQGFYGYTF
TRBJ1-5 TRBV2 . . TGTGCCAGCCAGGGTTTTGAGAATCAGCCCCAGCATTTT CASQGFENQPQHF
TRBJ1-4 TRBV7-2 TRBD1 many TGTGCCAGCAGCATCCCGGGACAGGGGGCTAAACTGTTTTTT CASSIPGQGAKLFF
TRBJ1-4 TRBV7-2 . many TGTGCCAGCAGCTTATTTCAAGGGCAAAATGAAAAACTGTTTTTT CASSLFQGQNEKLFF
TRBJ1-2 TRBV6-6 TRBD1 few TGTGCCAGCAGTTTCGACAGGGCTAACTATGGCTACACCTTC CASSFDRANYGYTF
TRBJ2-1 TRBV19 . few TGTGCCAGTAGTGGGATGGTCGAATCGAATGAGCAGTTCTTC CASSGMVESNEQFF
TRBJ2-2 TRBV11-3 . few TGTGCCAGCAGCTTAGGGGAAGGGACACCCGTGAACACCGGGGAGCTGTTTTTT CASSLGEGTPVNTGELFF